Listed below are T cell receptor beta chains from one sample, sequenced in a study of identical twins. TCRdb re-analysed the 5' RACE reads in MiXCR, keeping a single row per CDR3 protein. Among hundreds of thousands of distinct CDR3 sequences, around 20% were seen once, and the ten largest hold roughly 0.5%. The data were also submitted as part of a second study, on yellow fever vaccine responses in identical twins.

Sequencing used CD4+ T cells sorted from blood. The source is a young woman in good health. CDR3s include the opening cysteine and the closing phenylalanine or tryptophan. D genes are given only for firm matches. Clone size appears in some rows only: once, few, many, or a class for an expanded clone.

j_gene | d_gene | abundance | v_gene | CDR3nt | CDR3aa
TRBJ1-1 | NA | few | TRBV24-1 | TGTGCCACCAGTGATGGTGGCACGCCGAACACTGAAGCTTTCTTT | CATSDGGTPNTEAFF
TRBJ2-2 | TRBD1 | few | TRBV5-1 | TGCGCCAGCAGCTTAGGACAGGGAGCAAACACCGGGGAGCTGTTTTTT | CASSLGQGANTGELFF
TRBJ1-2 | NA | NA | TRBV12-3/TRBV12-4 | TGTGCCAGCAGTTTTAACCAATACAACTATGGCTACACCTTC | CASSFNQYNYGYTF
TRBJ1-4 | TRBD1 | few | TRBV20-1 | TGCAGTGCACAGGGGGCTGATGAAAAACTGTTTTTT | CSAQGADEKLFF
TRBJ2-5 | TRBD1 | few | TRBV28 | TGTGCCAGCAGTTGGACAGGGGGCCAAAGACGGACCCAGTACTTC | CASSWTGGQRRTQYF
TRBJ1-6 | NA | NA | TRBV9 | TGTGCCAGCAGTATGGGGGTTTCACCCCTCCACTTT | CASSMGVSPLHF
TRBJ2-3 | NA | NA | TRBV9 | TGTGCCAGCAGCGCCCAGATACCGCCAGATACGCAGTATTTT | CASSAQIPPDTQYF
TRBJ2-1 | NA | NA | TRBV11-3 | TGTGCCAGCAGCTTAGAATCACTGCAGTTCTTC | CASSLESLQFF
TRBJ2-3 | TRBD2 | few | TRBV7-9 | TGTGCCAGCAGCTCTACTCGGCCTAGCGGGTTCACAGATACGCAGTATTTT | CASSSTRPSGFTDTQYF
TRBJ2-1 | TRBD2 | few | TRBV12-5 | TGTGCTAGTGGTTTGCGTGACCCGGGACTAGCGGGACGGCGAGGGCAGTTCTTC | CASGLRDPGLAGRRGQFF
TRBJ1-2 | TRBD1 | NA | TRBV12-3/TRBV12-4 | TGTGCCAGCAGACGGACAGGGGGGTCGGATGGCTACACCTTC | CASRRTGGSDGYTF
TRBJ2-1 | NA | NA | TRBV12-3/TRBV12-4 | TGTGCCAGCACCTCACCCTTACCGGGACTCATCAATGAGCAGTTCTTC | CASTSPLPGLINEQFF
TRBJ2-1 | TRBD2 | NA | TRBV12-3/TRBV12-4 | TGTGCCAGCAGTTTAGACGTAGCGGGAGGCCCCTATGGTGAGCAGTTCTTC | CASSLDVAGGPYGEQFF
TRBJ1-1 | TRBD1 | NA | TRBV5-1 | TGCGCCAGCAGCAGCGGACAGGGGGCGCAAATTGGGAATACTGAAGCTTTCTTT | CASSSGQGAQIGNTEAFF
TRBJ1-2 | NA | few | TRBV2 | TGTGCCAGCAGTTCCCAGGGCAACCGGGATGGCTACACCTTC | CASSSQGNRDGYTF
TRBJ2-7 | NA | few | TRBV29-1 | TGCAGCGTTGAATCGGTCAGGGCGGGAGAGCAGTACTTC | CSVESVRAGEQYF
TRBJ1-4 | TRBD1 | NA | TRBV6-5 | TGTGCCAGCAGTTACACCGGGACAGGGGCCAATGAAAAACTGTTTTTT | CASSYTGTGANEKLFF
TRBJ2-7 | NA | NA | TRBV29-1 | TGCAGCGTTGATTTCAACTACGAGCAGTACTTC | CSVDFNYEQYF
TRBJ2-5 | NA | few | TRBV5-1 | TGCGCCAGCAGCAGGTCCACAGAGACCCAGTACTTC | CASSRSTETQYF
TRBJ2-1 | NA | few | TRBV6-2/TRBV6-3 | TGTGCCAGCAGATTCAGGGATCCGACGGAGCAGTTCTTC | CASRFRDPTEQFF
TRBJ2-2 | TRBD1 | few | TRBV5-1 | TGCGCCAGCAACCTCCTCCCAGGGGGATCCGGGGAGCTGTTTTTT | CASNLLPGGSGELFF
TRBJ2-3 | TRBD2 | NA | TRBV5-1 | TGCGCCAGCAGCTGGGGACTAGCGGGAAGGGCAGATACGCAGTATTTT | CASSWGLAGRADTQYF
TRBJ2-1 | TRBD2 | few | TRBV19 | TGTGCCAGTAGTATCAGGCCCCTGGGTAGCGGGAACCCCTACAATGAGCAGTTCTTC | CASSIRPLGSGNPYNEQFF
TRBJ2-5 | TRBD1 | few | TRBV19 | TGTGCCAGTAGCGACAGGGACCGGGAGACCCAGTACTTC | CASSDRDRETQYF
TRBJ1-3 | NA | few | TRBV12-3/TRBV12-4 | TGTGCCAGCACTCAACTCGCCGGGACCCTAAATGGAAACACCATATATTTT | CASTQLAGTLNGNTIYF
TRBJ2-2 | NA | few | TRBV7-3 | TGTGCCAGCAGCTCACCGCTACGGGGACCAGGGGCCGGGGAGCTGTTTTTT | CASSSPLRGPGAGELFF
TRBJ2-7 | NA | many | TRBV12-3/TRBV12-4 | TGTGCCAGCAGTTTTGGGTACGAGCAGTACTTC | CASSFGYEQYF
TRBJ2-1 | TRBD2 | NA | TRBV7-9 | TGTGCCAGCAGTGGGGGGGGAGGGTTATTCTACAATGAGCAGTTCTTC | CASSGGGGLFYNEQFF
TRBJ2-7 | TRBD1 | few | TRBV5-1 | TGCGCCAGCAGCTTGGTCACGGACAGGGTACTTGCCGAGCAGTACTTC | CASSLVTDRVLAEQYF
TRBJ1-1 | TRBD1 | NA | TRBV5-1 | TGCGCCAGCTGGACAGGGGCGAACACTGAAGCTTTCTTT | CASWTGANTEAFF
TRBJ2-1 | NA | NA | TRBV5-1 | TGCGCCAGCAGCTTAGGCGGGGGCTTGGATGAGCAGTTCTTC | CASSLGGGLDEQFF
TRBJ2-5 | TRBD1 | NA | TRBV11-1 | TGTGCCAGCAGCTTGCTCGGGACAGGGGTCTATGAGACCCAGTACTTC | CASSLLGTGVYETQYF
TRBJ1-4 | NA | few | TRBV6-6 | TGTGCCAGCAGGGCGGGGAATGAAAAACTGTTTTTT | CASRAGNEKLFF
TRBJ2-5 | NA | many | TRBV12-3/TRBV12-4 | TGTGCCAGCAGTTTAGCGATTAAGGAAAAAGAGACCCAGTACTTC | CASSLAIKEKETQYF
TRBJ1-2 | NA | few | TRBV28 | TGTGCCAGCAGTAGCCTCACAGGGATCTATGGCTACACCTTC | CASSSLTGIYGYTF
TRBJ2-3 | NA | few | TRBV28 | TGTGCCAGCAAATCACAGCCCACAGATACGCAGTATTTT | CASKSQPTDTQYF
TRBJ2-1 | TRBD1 | few | TRBV29-1 | TGCAGCGGTGGACAGGGTGGGTGGTACAATGAGCAGTTCTTC | CSGGQGGWYNEQFF
TRBJ1-6 | NA | few | TRBV14 | TGTGCCAGCAGCCAAGATTTAGGATTTAATTCACCCCTCCACTTT | CASSQDLGFNSPLHF
TRBJ1-6 | TRBD1 | few | TRBV4-1 | TGCGCCAGCAGCCAAGGGGAATATCAGGGGGAACCCCTCCACTTT | CASSQGEYQGEPLHF
TRBJ2-6 | NA | NA | TRBV28 | TGTGCCAGCAGTTTTTTTGGGGTCGGGGCCAACGTCCTGACTTTC | CASSFFGVGANVLTF
TRBJ1-1 | NA | NA | TRBV7-9 | TGTGCCAGCAGCTTCCCCGACGGGATTAAAGCTTTCTTT | CASSFPDGIKAFF
TRBJ2-5 | NA | few | TRBV9 | TGTGCCAGCACCCAGGGTCCCGGGGCTCAAGAGACCCAGTACTTC | CASTQGPGAQETQYF
TRBJ2-1 | NA | few | TRBV5-1 | TGCGCCAGCAGCTTAACCGGCGGGACTCCGAACAATGAGCAGTTCTTC | CASSLTGGTPNNEQFF
TRBJ1-1 | NA | NA | TRBV6-5 | TGTGCCAGCAGTTACTCGAAGTACAGGGAGAACACTGAAGCTTTCTTT | CASSYSKYRENTEAFF
TRBJ2-2 | NA | NA | TRBV24-1 | TGTGCTCCCGGGACACCGAACACCGGGGAGCTGTTTTTT | CAPGTPNTGELFF
TRBJ1-2 | NA | few | TRBV15 | TGTGCCACCAGCAGAGAGTCGGGGGGATTTTCCTATGGCTACACCTTC | CATSRESGGFSYGYTF
TRBJ2-1 | TRBD2 | few | TRBV20-1 | TGCAGTGCTAGAGTAGTGGCGGGAGTCCATGAGCAGTTCTTC | CSARVVAGVHEQFF
TRBJ1-6 | NA | once | TRBV2 | TGTGCCAGCAGAGGGGGATCACCCCTCCACTTT | CASRGGSPLHF
TRBJ2-3 | TRBD2 | many | TRBV29-1 | TGCAGCGTTGAAGCTAGCGGGGCCCCCACAGATACGCAGTATTTT | CSVEASGAPTDTQYF
TRBJ2-1 | NA | NA | TRBV2 | TGTGCCAGCAGTGTGCGGACATCATACAATGAGCAGTTCTTC | CASSVRTSYNEQFF
TRBJ2-2 | TRBD2 | NA | TRBV29-1 | TGCAGCGTTGAGCGGACTAGCTCGGGGAACACCGGGGAGCTGTTTTTT | CSVERTSSGNTGELFF
TRBJ2-1 | TRBD2 | NA | TRBV15 | TGTGCCACCAGCAGAAAGAGCGGGGGGGCTTTCAGGATGGGCTCCTACAATGAGCAGTTCTTC | CATSRKSGGAFRMGSYNEQFF
TRBJ2-3 | NA | few | TRBV7-2 | TGTGCCAGCAGCTACTACCCAGATACGCAGTATTTT | CASSYYPDTQYF
TRBJ1-2 | NA | NA | TRBV10-3 | TGTGCCATCAGTGAGTCTAGTTGGACAGCCTATGGCTACACCTTC | CAISESSWTAYGYTF